The 21 T cell receptor beta chains presented below share a single source sample, sequenced in a study of OX40 agonist ivuxolimab in advanced cancers. Repertoires were generated with immunoSEQ multiplex PCR, while TCRdb's copy carries only in-frame clones and drops some. This sample has approximately 87,000 clones, with 91% found just once. The sample in question was CD4+ or CD8+ T cells sorted from blood, obtained in a trial of the OX40 agonist ivuxolimab. These receptors all come from an adult with an advanced solid tumor such as melanoma, head and neck, liver or kidney cancer.

The chain is built from TRBV6-1 and TRBJ2-7; D might be TRBD2 (6 bases). CDR1 MNHNS and CDR2 SASEGT come from the germline V gene. The ends were cut back, 3 bases at V and 0 bases at J, with 12 bases in the middle. This CDR3 region has 15 residues. In DNA form, the CDR3 reads TGTGCCAGCAGTGAGGGACTCTCGAGCTCCTACGAGCAGTACTTC. It is translated as CASSEGLSSSYEQYF.

This rearrangement joins TRBV6-6 to TRBJ1-4; the D is unclear. Deletions cut 8 bases from V and 8 bases from J, with 15 bases between. The CDR3 runs to 13 residues. Germline CDR1 reads MNHNY; CDR2 reads SVGAGI (reference sequence). This CDR3 reads CASASPVGEKLFF. The CDR3, as DNA: TGTGCCAGCGCTTCCCCTGTGGGGGAAAAACTGTTTTTT.

The V gene is TRBV10-1, the J gene TRBJ2-1, with 13 bases aligning to TRBD2. The CDR3 extends over 23 amino acids. With V trimmed by 1 base and J by 3 bases, 21 bases remained unmatched. Germline lookup yields CDR1 WNHNN and CDR2 SYGVQD (reference sequence). CDR3 nucleotide sequence: TGCGCCAGCAGTGAGTTCACCACGATCGGACTAGCGGGAGTAAGAGTTGACTACAATGAGCAGTTCTTC. Translating it yields CASSEFTTIGLAGVRVDYNEQFF.

The V gene is TRBV28, the J gene TRBJ1-2, with a weak D call TRBD1 (5 bases). V was shortened by 3 bases and J by 0 bases, with 11 bases between the two germline ends. Germline CDR1 MDHEN, CDR2 SYDVKM. CDR3 length equals 15 residues. CDR3 sequence: CASSFLQGANYGYTF. The CDR3 DNA follows: TGTGCCAGCAGTTTTCTTCAGGGAGCTAACTATGGCTACACCTTC.

V is TRBV5-1 and J is TRBJ1-2, with D possibly being TRBD1 (6 bases). This CDR3 contains 14 residues. V dropped 4 bases and J dropped 5 bases, with 15 bases sitting between them. Per germline, CDR1 SGHRS and CDR2 YFSETQ. The CDR3 is CASSLRQEGYGYTF. The CDR3 coding sequence is TGCGCCAGCAGCCTAAGACAGGAGGGGTATGGCTACACCTTC.

The V gene is TRBV6-4, the J gene TRBJ2-1; D gene ambiguous. Germline V CDR1 and CDR2: MRHNA, SNTAGT. Trimming left V 4 bases short and J 5 bases short, with 12 bases between. CDR3 size: 14 residues. The CDR3 loop reads CASSVGGPNNEQFF. The CDR3 coding sequence is TGTGCCAGCAGTGTGGGCGGCCCTAACAATGAGCAGTTCTTC.

The chain joins TRBV7-9 to TRBJ2-1; 7 bases align to TRBD1. CDR1 and CDR2 (germline): SEHNR, FQNEAQ (reference sequence). This CDR3 is built from 19 residues. V was pared by 5 bases and J by 0 bases, with 16 bases of the junction left unmatched. CDR3 in amino acids: CASSPYRGTDRSSYNEQFF. The CDR3 DNA is TGTGCCAGCAGCCCCTACCGTGGGACAGATCGGAGCTCCTACAATGAGCAGTTCTTC.

The V gene is TRBV7-9, the J gene TRBJ1-1, with 8 bases aligning to TRBD1. With 6 bases clipped from V and 6 bases from J, the junction kept 12 bases outside the gene matches. The CDR3 consists of 15 residues. The germline V gene encodes CDR1 SEHNR and CDR2 FQNEAQ (reference sequence). The CDR3 DNA sequence: TGTGCCAGCAGTCAGATTATAGACAGGGGAGCTGAAGCTTTCTTT. This gives the protein CASSQIIDRGAEAFF.

The rearrangement uses TRBV5-4 and TRBJ1-2; no clear D. The CDR3 runs to 13 residues. V shed 2 bases and J shed 0 bases, with 5 bases lying between them. CDR1 is SGHNT and CDR2 is YYREEE in the germline V gene (reference sequence). This CDR3 reads CASSFVTNYGYTF. DNA of the CDR3: TGTGCCAGCAGCTTCGTCACTAACTATGGCTACACCTTC.

J is TRBJ2-3 and V is TRBV4-3; D gene unclear. V was cut by 4 bases and J by 1 base, with 6 bases left in between. Germline CDR1 and CDR2: LGHNA and YSLEER. The CDR3 has 13 amino acids. The CDR3 here is CASSLQRTDTQYF. CDR3 DNA sequence: TGCGCCAGCAGCCTACAGCGCACAGATACGCAGTATTTT.

The J gene is TRBJ2-5, the V gene TRBV7-9; a possible D gene is TRBD2 (5 bases). CDR1 is SEHNR and CDR2 is FQNEAQ in the germline V gene (reference sequence). The CDR3 runs 12 residues. V was trimmed by 1 base and J by 5 bases, leaving 5 bases between them. As DNA, the CDR3 is TGTGCCAGCAGCTTAGTAGCGGAGACCCAGTACTTC. Translation gives CASSLVAETQYF. Combining the CDR3 with reference TRBV7-9 and TRBJ2-5 gives the whole variable domain DTGVSQNPRHKITKRGQNVTFRCDPISEHNRLYWYRQTLGQGPEFLTYFQNEAQLEKSRLLSDRFSAERPKGSFSTLEIQRTEQGDSAMYLCASSLVAETQYFGPGTRLLVL.

The chain recombines TRBV25-1 with TRBJ1-1, with 10 bases that match TRBD1. The V gene's germline CDR1 is MGHDK and CDR2 SYGVNS. The trim removed 9 bases at V and 1 base at J, leaving 8 bases unmatched. This CDR3 is 15 amino acids long. The CDR3 protein is CASTPGQGRNTEAFF. CDR3 nucleotide sequence: TGTGCCAGTACTCCGGGACAGGGGAGGAACACTGAAGCTTTCTTT.

The chain carries TRBV19 and TRBJ2-5, with 8 positions matching TRBD1. The CDR3 covers 15 residues. CDR1 and CDR2 from the germline V gene are LNHDA and SQIVND (reference sequence). Trimming at V came to 5 bases and at J to 4 bases, leaving 9 bases not matched to a gene. CDR3 in amino acids: CASSSGGWGAETQYF. As DNA, the CDR3 is TGTGCCAGTAGTTCAGGGGGCTGGGGGGCAGAGACCCAGTACTTC.

The chain has TRBV19 and TRBJ1-1; D possibly corresponds to TRBD1 (5 bases). The germline V and J ends were trimmed by 5 bases and 1 base, with 14 bases remaining between them. CDR1 is LNHDA, CDR2 SQIVND, per germline (reference sequence). The CDR3 is made up of 15 amino acids. CDR3 DNA sequence: TGTGCCAGTAGTGTCAGCGGGGCGTCGAACACTGAAGCTTTCTTT. Protein product: CASSVSGASNTEAFF.

This clone was observed once. J is TRBJ2-5 and V is TRBV7-2; the match to TRBD2 covers 11 bases. CDR1 and CDR2 from the germline V gene are SGHTA and FQGNSA. The CDR3 length is 17 residues. With V trimmed by 2 bases and J by 4 bases, 9 bases remained unmatched. The CDR3 loop is CASSLPGGLAGGETQYF. CDR3 in DNA: TGTGCCAGCAGCTTACCTGGAGGACTAGCGGGCGGAGAGACCCAGTACTTC.

The CDR3 loop is CASSSRGYSYEQYF. The CDR3 region has the DNA TGTGCCAGCAGCTCACGGGGATACTCCTACGAGCAGTACTTC. The gene calls are TRBV7-2 and TRBJ2-7, with D possibly being TRBD2 (5 bases). This CDR3 is built from 14 residues. Trimming pared 4 bases from V and 0 bases from J, leaving 10 bases between. Germline assignment: CDR1 SGHTA and CDR2 FQGNSA.

This chain uses TRBV6-5 with TRBJ2-7, with a weak D call TRBD1 (6 bases). Germline V lookup: CDR1 MNHEY, CDR2 SVGAGI. This CDR3 spans 12 amino acids. Deletions cut 6 bases from V and 1 base from J, with 7 bases between. CDR3 loop: CASSRGSYEQYF. The CDR3 DNA reads as TGTGCCAGCAGCAGGGGTTCCTACGAGCAGTACTTC.

The chain couples TRBV19 to TRBJ1-1; D might be TRBD1 (5 bases). Germline loops: CDR1 LNHDA, CDR2 SQIVND (reference sequence). Trimming left V 10 bases short and J 5 bases short, with 23 bases between. The CDR3 is 15 residues long. This chain's CDR3 is CATTGSRGVRTEAFF. As DNA, the CDR3 is TGTGCCACCACGGGGAGTCGGGGCGTCCGTACTGAAGCTTTCTTT.

The chain combines TRBV12-2 with TRBJ2-5; the D call TRBD1 from the table was never checked on the DNA. TRBV12-2 is a recognized pseudogene. The length of the CDR3 is 14 residues. The DNA of the CDR3 is TGTGCAAGTCGCTTAGAGGGGACAGGCAAGACCCAGTACTTC. Encoded protein: CASRLEGTGKTQYF.

CDR3 DNA sequence: TGCGCCAGCAGCTTGGAGGGGCGGTACGGGACAGATACGCAGTATTTT. Translation: CASSLEGRYGTDTQYF. The J gene is TRBJ2-3, the V gene TRBV5-1; the D gene is possibly TRBD1 (5 bases). The CDR3 runs 16 residues. CDR1 is SGHRS, CDR2 YFSETQ, per germline. The V and J ends lost 0 bases and 3 bases respectively, with 14 bases between them.

By frequency in the sample, this clone is medium-sized (0.01 to 0.1%). This chain links TRBV4-3 with TRBJ2-2; TRBD2 matches at 7 bases. The junction had 8 bases not matched to a gene; V was cut back by 4 bases and J by 3 bases. The CDR3 covers 16 residues. CDR1 is LGHNA, CDR2 YSLEER, per germline. The CDR3 loop is CASSPTQLAYTGELFF. DNA for the CDR3: TGCGCCAGCAGCCCAACCCAACTAGCGTACACCGGGGAGCTGTTTTTT.